This entry lists 20 T cell receptor beta chains sequenced from one sample in a study of blood T cell repertoires in COVID-19 (dated by TCRdb to the early 2020s). The protocol used for the library was the immunoSEQ multiplex PCR assay. TCRdb took over this immuneACCESS table, retaining in-frame rearrangements with V and J assigned. Such tables are incomplete; in checked studies, under half of the missing clones stem from an unresolved V gene, and the remainder is unexplained. The sample table contains about 140,000 clones; only one count was recorded for roughly 75% of them. Over 5% of the sample goes to the ten largest clones. The specimen sequenced was PBMCs or T cells enriched from blood (not recorded which). The source of these receptors is a woman between 50 and 59 years old who had recovered from COVID-19.

The chain links TRBV3-1 (or the pseudogene TRBV3-2) to TRBJ2-5; D might be TRBD2 (5 bases). Germline loops: CDR1 LGHDT, CDR2 YNNKEL (reference sequence). The ends were cut back, 0 bases at V and 4 bases at J, with 9 bases in the middle. CDR3 length: 14 residues. CDR3 sequence (DNA): TGTGCCAGCAGCCAAGAGGTAGCGTTAGAGACCCAGTACTTC. It translates to CASSQEVALETQYF.

DNA for the CDR3: TGTGCCTGGAGTGTATCTGGAGCCCCGGGACAGCCCCAGCATTTT. Residues: CAWSVSGAPGQPQHF. V usage is TRBV30 and J usage is TRBJ1-5; no firm D call. Germline CDR1 is GTSNPN and CDR2 is SVGIG (reference sequence). This CDR3 spans 15 amino acids. Trimming took off 0 bases at V and 7 bases at J, with 16 bases between the two ends.

The chain joins TRBV7-8 to TRBJ1-1; D possibly corresponds to TRBD1 (6 bases). This CDR3 has 18 residues. Trimming left V 5 bases short and J 2 bases short, with 24 bases between. CDR1 and CDR2 (germline): SGHVS, FQNEAQ. The CDR3 loop is CASSLGGGGGFPNTEAFF. Written as DNA, the CDR3 is TGTGCCAGCAGCCTTGGCGGTGGGGGCGGGTTCCCTAACACTGAAGCTTTCTTT.

This clone was detected only once. The V and J genes are TRBV28 and TRBJ2-7, with TRBD2 identical over 9 bases. CDR1 and CDR2 from the germline V gene are MDHEN and SYDVKM. The CDR3 has 14 residues. With 5 bases clipped from V and 3 bases from J, the junction kept 5 bases outside the gene matches. CDR3 DNA: TGTGCCAGCAGTCGAAGACTAGCGGACTACGAGCAGTACTTC. Protein: CASSRRLADYEQYF.

This clone has a count of ten or more. CDR3 residues: CASSLTGGWDQPQHF. DNA for the CDR3: TGTGCCAGCAGTTTAACGGGGGGGTGGGATCAGCCCCAGCATTTT. The chain employs TRBV28 and TRBJ1-5, with D possibly matching TRBD1 (5 bases). The CDR3 is 15 residues long. Germline-derived CDR1 and CDR2 are MDHEN and SYDVKM. V was pared by 2 bases and J by 5 bases, with 13 bases between.

In its sample, this clone was seen a few times. V usage is TRBV7-9 and J usage is TRBJ2-1, with 9 bases fitting TRBD1. The ends lost 5 bases at V and 4 bases at J; junction bases unmatched: 3. This CDR3 contains 14 residues. CDR1 and CDR2 (germline): SEHNR, FQNEAQ (reference sequence). The CDR3 coding sequence is TGTGCCAGCAGCACCGACAGGGGGTACAATGAGCAGTTCTTC. This codes for CASSTDRGYNEQFF.

This clone appeared once. In DNA, the CDR3 is TGTGCCAGCAGTTACTCCTCGAATGAGCAGTTCTTC. Translation gives CASSYSSNEQFF. This chain uses TRBV6-6 with TRBJ2-1, with D unresolved. Germline lookup yields CDR1 MNHNY and CDR2 SVGAGI (reference sequence). Trimming stripped 0 bases from V and 7 bases from J, with 4 bases between. This CDR3 has 12 residues.

The J gene is TRBJ1-5, the V gene TRBV27, with a tentative D call TRBD1 (6 bases). CDR3 length: 18 residues. V was shortened by 6 bases and J by 0 bases, with 21 bases between the two germline ends. Germline V gives CDR1 MNHEY, CDR2 SMNVEV (reference sequence). This CDR3 is CASSRGGGQRYSNQPQHF. For the CDR3, the DNA is TGTGCCAGCAGCCGCGGCGGGGGGCAACGGTATAGCAATCAGCCCCAGCATTTT.

The chain links TRBV18 to TRBJ1-1; a weak D match, TRBD1 (6 bases). V lost 8 bases and J 3 bases, leaving 16 bases between the germline ends. This CDR3 comprises 14 residues. Germline values: CDR1 KGHSH, CDR2 LQKENI. In DNA, the CDR3 is TGTGCCAGCGTGCCGGGACACTTAGACACTGAAGCTTTCTTT. Translating it yields CASVPGHLDTEAFF.

The chain carries TRBV19 and TRBJ1-5; 7 positions agree with TRBD1. Germline assignment: CDR1 LNHDA and CDR2 SQIVND (reference sequence). V shed 11 bases, J shed 0 bases, and the junction held 7 bases outside the gene matches. The CDR3 length is 14 residues. In nucleotides, the CDR3 is TGTGCCTCCCAGGGGGGAAATAGCAATCAGCCCCAGCATTTT. Translated, it gives CASQGGNSNQPQHF.

The V and J genes are TRBV28 and TRBJ2-7; D is perhaps TRBD2 (6 bases). Germline values: CDR1 MDHEN, CDR2 SYDVKM. This CDR3 contains 13 residues. The CDR3, as DNA: TGTGTCGTAACGCGGGACTTTGCCTACGAGCAGTACGTC. It encodes CVVTRDFAYEQYV.

The CDR3: CSVNQEDGYTF. The CDR3 DNA follows: TGCAGCGTTAATCAGGAGGATGGCTACACCTTC. The chain carries TRBV29-1 and TRBJ1-2; D remains unclear. The CDR3 has 11 residues. Germline loops: CDR1 SQVTM, CDR2 ANQGSEA. V lost 5 bases and J lost 6, with 10 bases in between. The variable domain in full, completed from reference TRBV29-1 and TRBJ1-2, reads SAVISQKPSRDICQRGTSLTIQCQVDSQVTMMFWYRQQPGQSLTLIATANQGSEATYESGFVIDKFPISRPNLTFSTLTVSNMSPEDSSIYLCSVNQEDGYTFGSGTRLTVV.

This clone was seen more than once but under ten times. This chain uses TRBV28 with TRBJ2-7; 7 bases align to TRBD1. V gave up 6 bases and J gave up 3 bases; unmatched junction bases: 11. The CDR3 is 15 amino acids. Per germline, CDR1 MDHEN and CDR2 SYDVKM. The CDR3 DNA reads as TGTGCCAGCAGCTCCCCCGGGACAGCACTCTACGAGCAGTACGTC. Encoded protein: CASSSPGTALYEQYV.

In its sample, this clone was seen once. The chain joins TRBV30 to TRBJ1-3; no reliable D call. Germline CDR1 is GTSNPN and CDR2 is SVGIG (reference sequence). The CDR3 is 15 residues long. V was shortened by 0 bases and J by 0 bases, with 9 bases between the two germline ends. In DNA, the CDR3 is TGTGCCTGGAGTGTATGGGCCTCCTCTGGAAACACCATATATTTT. Protein sequence: CAWSVWASSGNTIYF.

The V and J genes are TRBV5-5 and TRBJ1-5, with TRBD1 matching 8 bases. CDR1 is SGHKS and CDR2 is YYEKEE in the germline V gene (reference sequence). V shed 0 bases, J shed 7 bases, and the junction held 3 bases outside the gene matches. The CDR3 consists of 14 residues. Here the CDR3 DNA reads TGTGCCAGCAGCTTGGCAGGGGGCGGACAGCCCCAGCATTTT. Amino acids: CASSLAGGGQPQHF.

Only a few counts were recorded for this clone. This rearrangement joins TRBV10-1 to TRBJ1-6; D is perhaps TRBD1 (5 bases). Looked up from germline, CDR1 is WNHNN and CDR2 is SYGVQD (reference sequence). The CDR3 loop spans 17 amino acids. V was shortened by 2 bases and J by 4 bases, with 15 bases between the two germline ends. This CDR3 reads CASSELLTGSYNSPLHF. DNA of the CDR3: TGCGCCAGCAGTGAGCTCCTTACAGGATCTTATAATTCACCCCTCCACTTT.

The V call is TRBV28, the J call TRBJ1-3; 8 bases map to TRBD1. Germline loops: CDR1 MDHEN, CDR2 SYDVKM. CDR3 length: 17 amino acids. Losses at the gene ends were 2 bases for V and 2 bases for J; bases not matched to a gene: 8. The CDR3 DNA follows: TGTGCCAGCAGTTTAGTTCTGGACAGGGTAACTGGAAACACCATATATTTT. This codes for CASSLVLDRVTGNTIYF.

This clone was observed many times. The chain links TRBV11-2 to TRBJ2-7, with a weak D call TRBD1 (5 bases). The CDR3 length is 14 residues. CDR1 and CDR2 (germline): SGHAT, FQNNGV. The V and J ends lost 3 bases and 1 base respectively, with 10 bases between them. Here the CDR3 DNA reads TGTGCCAGCAGCTTCTGGGGCCCATCCTACGAGCAGTACTTC. Its protein is CASSFWGPSYEQYF.

The chain is built from TRBV7-2 and TRBJ2-1; D might be TRBD2 (5 bases). V dropped 2 bases and J dropped 6 bases, with 11 bases sitting between them. CDR3 length: 14 residues. Germline V gene sequence: CDR1 SGHTA, CDR2 FQGNSA. The CDR3 region has the DNA TGTGCCAGCAGCTTAAATCTAGCTACCAATGAGCAGTTCTTC. Encoded protein: CASSLNLATNEQFF.

The rearrangement joins TRBV7-2 to TRBJ2-5, with unresolved D. CDR1 is SGHTA, CDR2 FQGNSA, per germline. The CDR3 is 14 residues long. Between the trimmed V and J ends, which lost 2 bases and 2 bases, there was a span of 9 bases. CDR3: CASSLFSGQETQYF. The CDR3 DNA sequence: TGTGCCAGCAGCTTATTCTCCGGGCAAGAGACCCAGTACTTC.